Listed below are T cell receptor beta chains from one sample, sequenced in a study of cytomegalovirus exposure and HLA in healthy donors. Clones were sequenced by immunoSEQ multiplex PCR, and TCRdb holds only the in-frame ones, with some missing. Here the sample table reports around 78,000 clones. The sample comprised PBMCs. Every receptor here comes from a man between 18 and 35 years old in good health and CMV-seropositive. CDR3s include the opening cysteine and the closing phenylalanine or tryptophan. A D gene is named only where the DNA matches it firmly.

d_gene: -; j_gene: TRBJ1-3; v_gene: TRBV7-2; CDR3nt: TGTGCCAGCAGCTTAGATGCGCCAAGCTCTGGAAACACCATATATTTT; CDR3aa: CASSLDAPSSGNTIYF
d_gene: TRBD1; j_gene: TRBJ2-7; v_gene: TRBV27; CDR3nt: TGTGCCAGCAGCCCATCGACAGGGGGACGTGAGCAGTACTTC; CDR3aa: CASSPSTGGREQYF
d_gene: -; j_gene: TRBJ1-1; v_gene: TRBV18; CDR3nt: TGTGCCAGCTCATCATCTCGAGGTTCGAACACTGAAGCTTTCTTT; CDR3aa: CASSSSRGSNTEAFF
d_gene: -; j_gene: TRBJ2-3; v_gene: TRBV29-1; CDR3nt: TGCAGCGTTGTTCTGACAGTGCCGCACACAGATACGCAGTATTTT; CDR3aa: CSVVLTVPHTDTQYF
d_gene: -; j_gene: TRBJ1-1; v_gene: TRBV5-1; CDR3nt: TGCGCCAGCAGCCTATTCGGGGAGAACACTGAAGCTTTCTTT; CDR3aa: CASSLFGENTEAFF
d_gene: -; j_gene: TRBJ1-6; v_gene: TRBV9; CDR3nt: TGTGCCAGCAGCGTAGACGGGAAGTCGAATTCACCCCTCCACTTT; CDR3aa: CASSVDGKSNSPLHF
d_gene: -; j_gene: TRBJ2-5; v_gene: TRBV27; CDR3nt: TGTGCCAGCAGTCCGGACAGTGAGCAGACCCAGTACTTC; CDR3aa: CASSPDSEQTQYF
d_gene: TRBD1; j_gene: TRBJ2-3; v_gene: TRBV15; CDR3nt: TGTGCCACCAGCAGAGACTGGGACAGACCCACAGATACGCAGTATTTT; CDR3aa: CATSRDWDRPTDTQYF
d_gene: -; j_gene: TRBJ1-5; v_gene: TRBV4-2; CDR3nt: TGTGCCAGCAGCTCCGGGGGGGGAGACAATCAGCCCCAGCATTTT; CDR3aa: CASSSGGGDNQPQHF
d_gene: -; j_gene: TRBJ1-2; v_gene: TRBV5-1; CDR3nt: TGCGCCAGCAGCTTGGATCGGCGGAAGGCTGGCTACACCTTC; CDR3aa: CASSLDRRKAGYTF